This paragraph covers one T cell receptor (beta chain) sequence. The data were taken from a study of OX40 agonist ivuxolimab in advanced cancers. Study summary: Three individuals attained partial responses, comprising one hepatocellular carcinoma case and two cutaneous melanoma cases.

Sequencing used immunoSEQ multiplex PCR; TCRdb keeps in-frame clones, though not all of them. The sample holds around 35,000 clones, just under 85% seen once. The CDR3 totals 13 residues. Germline-derived CDR1 and CDR2 are MDHEN and SYDVKM. Trimming took 5 bases from V and 5 from J, leaving 12 bases between them. This chain uses TRBV28 with TRBJ1-1; TRBD1 might be the D (5 bases). The source of this sequence is an adult with an advanced solid tumor such as melanoma, head and neck, liver or kidney cancer. The material sequenced was CD4+ or CD8+ T cells sorted from blood, taken in a trial of the OX40 agonist ivuxolimab. This chain's CDR3 is CASSLAGGTEAFF. The CDR3 nucleotides read TGTGCCAGCAGTCTAGCGGGGGGGACTGAAGCTTTCTTT. The complete variable domain, with remaining parts taken from reference TRBV28 and TRBJ1-1, reads DVKVTQSSRYLVKRTGEKVFLECVQDMDHENMFWYRQDPGLGLRLIYFSYDVKMKEKGDIPEGYSVSREKKERFSLILESASTNQTSMYLCASSLAGGTEAFFGQGTRLTVV.